Listed below are T cell receptor beta chains from one sample, sequenced in a study of cytomegalovirus exposure and HLA in healthy donors. The protocol was immunoSEQ multiplex PCR, while the TCRdb copy is restricted to in-frame clones and leaves out a portion. The sample lists some 98,000 clones; 81% were seen once. Sequenced sample: PBMCs. The source of these receptors is a man between 35 and 55 years old in good health and CMV-seronegative. Each CDR3 is given with its conserved first and last residue. Fields, in order: clone size, V gene, J gene, D gene, CDR3 DNA, CDR3 protein. The D gene is left open where the match is weak. The size field is filled for only some rows; it gives once, few, many or a size class.

clone_size: .
v_call: TRBV4-3
j_call: TRBJ2-2
d_call: TRBD1
cdr3_nt: TGCGCCAGCAGCCAAGATGAACAGGGGACCGGGGAGCTGTTTTTT
cdr3_aa: CASSQDEQGTGELFF

clone_size: .
v_call: TRBV28
j_call: TRBJ2-7
d_call: .
cdr3_nt: TGTGCCAGCAGGGGCAGCGGGACAAACTACGAGCAGTACTTC
cdr3_aa: CASRGSGTNYEQYF

clone_size: .
v_call: TRBV7-2
j_call: TRBJ1-5
d_call: TRBD1
cdr3_nt: TGTGCCAGCAGCTTAATTACAGGGGCTCAGCCCCAGCATTTT
cdr3_aa: CASSLITGAQPQHF

clone_size: .
v_call: TRBV5-1
j_call: TRBJ1-4
d_call: TRBD1
cdr3_nt: TGCGCCAGCAGCTTTCAGGGGGCGGGTGAAAAACTGTTTTTT
cdr3_aa: CASSFQGAGEKLFF

clone_size: once
v_call: TRBV5-1
j_call: TRBJ1-1
d_call: TRBD1
cdr3_nt: TGCGCCAGCAGCCCGGGGACAGGGAACACTGAAGCTTTCTTT
cdr3_aa: CASSPGTGNTEAFF

clone_size: .
v_call: TRBV2
j_call: TRBJ2-7
d_call: .
cdr3_nt: TGTGCCAGCAGTGCTAGTAGGTACGAGCAGTACTTC
cdr3_aa: CASSASRYEQYF

clone_size: .
v_call: TRBV13
j_call: TRBJ1-6
d_call: TRBD1
cdr3_nt: TGTGCCAGCAGCTTACTCGGGACAGGGGCGAATTCACCCCTCCACTTT
cdr3_aa: CASSLLGTGANSPLHF

clone_size: .
v_call: TRBV6-5
j_call: TRBJ2-1
d_call: TRBD2
cdr3_nt: TGTGCCAGTAGCGGGGGTCCGAGCTCCTACAATGAGCAGTTCTTC
cdr3_aa: CASSGGPSSYNEQFF

clone_size: .
v_call: TRBV4-2
j_call: TRBJ2-2
d_call: TRBD2
cdr3_nt: TGTGCCAGCAGCCAAGAAGCGGGGGAACGGACCGGGGAGCTGTTTTTT
cdr3_aa: CASSQEAGERTGELFF

clone_size: .
v_call: TRBV7-9
j_call: TRBJ2-1
d_call: .
cdr3_nt: TGTGCCAGCAGCCCGACAGGAATGAGCAATGAGCAGTTCTTC
cdr3_aa: CASSPTGMSNEQFF

clone_size: .
v_call: TRBV2
j_call: TRBJ1-1
d_call: .
cdr3_nt: TGTGCCACAATGGGTGGGGGCGGCACTTTCTTT
cdr3_aa: CATMGGGGTFF

clone_size: .
v_call: TRBV29-1
j_call: TRBJ1-1
d_call: .
cdr3_nt: TGCAGCGTGCCTGGGGAGGGACTGAACACTGAAGCTTTCTTT
cdr3_aa: CSVPGEGLNTEAFF

clone_size: .
v_call: TRBV28
j_call: TRBJ2-7
d_call: .
cdr3_nt: TGTGCCAGCAGACCCCGAGATTCCCACGAGCAGTACTTC
cdr3_aa: CASRPRDSHEQYF

clone_size: few
v_call: TRBV11-2
j_call: TRBJ1-1
d_call: .
cdr3_nt: TGTGCCAGCAGCCGGGAGGCGAGGCTCACTGAAGCTTTCTTT
cdr3_aa: CASSREARLTEAFF

clone_size: .
v_call: TRBV9
j_call: TRBJ1-2
d_call: .
cdr3_nt: TGTGCCAGCAGCGTAGGGAACAGCCCAGACCATGGCTACACCTTC
cdr3_aa: CASSVGNSPDHGYTF

clone_size: few
v_call: TRBV7-8
j_call: TRBJ1-1
d_call: .
cdr3_nt: TGTGCCAGCAGCTTAGAGACAGTAATTCTGAACACTGAAGCTTTCTTT
cdr3_aa: CASSLETVILNTEAFF